This T cell receptor beta chain emerged from a study of blood T cell repertoires in COVID-19. Overall study: Acute and convalescent COVID-19 specimens originated in the United States, Italy and Spain. The analysed material was cDNA or gDNA that came from T cells, B-cell-depleted T cells, or PBMCs.

This clone appeared a single time. In the study's own analysis: How many nucleated cells were present was estimated from reference gene primer amplification. This table comes from immunoSEQ multiplex PCR, and its TCRdb copy is limited to in-frame clones, with some not included. V and J calls and clone size are given by that table; D and trimming were obtained from the DNA. In the table there are about 62,000 clones, 75% to 90% of which are singletons. The Seattle site enrolled patients during active infection and followed them longitudinally. The germline CDR1 and CDR2 sequences are MGHDK and SYGVNS. The V segment lost 6 bases and the J segment 3 bases; nucleotides outside the gene matches: 10. This CDR3 spans 15 amino acids.

The V gene is TRBV25-1, the J gene TRBJ2-5, with TRBD2 identical over 7 bases. The sequence was collected from a woman between 55 and 75 years old with COVID-19, enrolled during active disease. The material sequenced was peripheral blood. CDR3 amino acids: CASRGGLAVKETQYF. The CDR3, as DNA: TGTGCCAGCAGGGGGGGTCTAGCGGTGAAAGAGACCCAGTACTTC. Combining the CDR3 with reference TRBV25-1 and TRBJ2-5 gives the whole variable domain EADIYQTPRYLVIGTGKKITLECSQTMGHDKMYWYQQDPGMELHLIHYSYGVNSTEKGDLSSESTVSRIRTEHFPLTLESARPSHTSQYLCASRGGLAVKETQYFGPGTRLLVL.